The rows below give T cell receptor beta chains drawn from one sample of a study of regulatory T cells in long-lasting Graves disease. TCRdb re-called the multiplex PCR reads through MiXCR, storing one row per CDR3 protein. Of under 350,000 distinct CDR3 sequences listed, 20% to 25% are singletons. Sequencing was performed on peripheral blood mononuclear cells (PBMCs), taken when the disease was refractory, from a patient treated with antithyroid drugs. These receptors originate from a female donor with Graves disease. Both conserved end residues are part of each CDR3.

v_gene	CDR3aa
TRBV4-1	CASSQGPGRDDTEAFF
TRBV20-1	CSADGSGNQPQHF
TRBV11-2	CASSSHDGYEQYF
TRBV19	CASSSGRVGNQPQHF
TRBV28	CASSVLGQIGNIQYF
TRBV9	CASSPPSARRETQYF
TRBV7-2	CASSQGAQQPQHF
TRBV29-1	CSADPNSYNEQFF
TRBV11-2	CTSSLTRGNSYEQYF
TRBV30	CALDRGRQTPNEKLFF
TRBV11-2	CASSSPGLLQFF
TRBV4-1	CASSQEVELSMNTEAFF
TRBV20-1	CSANPQQVSPLHF
TRBV28	CASIGYTDGKLFF
TRBV5-1	CASSWGPSGGDTEAFF
TRBV7-2	CASSLQGVDGYTF
TRBV12-3/TRBV12-4	CASNPRRSGELFF
TRBV19	CASSDETGETIPNTGELFF
TRBV4-1	CASSQGRGMNTEAFF
TRBV18	CASSRTGKFDQHF
TRBV6-1	CASSEGGPMRGRVGETQYF
TRBV7-3	CASSQGGGQPQHF
TRBV30	CAWSLADGYGYTF
TRBV28	CASSLTNYGYTF
TRBV24-1	CATSDPVTGYTF
TRBV19	CASSISDSNQPQHF
TRBV9	CASTVELLRENSPLHF
TRBV10-3	CAISAQARGGEQYF
TRBV29-1	CSVVQDPNTGELFF
TRBV9	CASSVGWAMNTEAFF
TRBV19	CATAAQGGDNSPLHF
TRBV2	CASSVVLAGGETQYF
TRBV28	CASRRTSDNTGELFF
TRBV18	CASSPASGRVEQYF
TRBV20-1	CSARRPGTANTEAFF
TRBV28	CASSLHGGGRNTIYF
TRBV7-9	CASSAPRDGVAADYEQYF
TRBV9	CASAPGTSSEQYF
TRBV12-3/TRBV12-4	CASSRLYPGEGTGELFF
TRBV7-2	CASSHDSGYEQYF
TRBV4-1	CASSQENRGDYGYTF
TRBV7-2	CASSLEWRDTQYF
TRBV16	CASRITPRVTDTQYF
TRBV24-1	CATSRGYEQYF
TRBV5-6	CASSLVSWQTFYGYTF
TRBV6-9	CASSSAGMHTEAFF
TRBV6-9	CASSYTTGRYTGELFF
TRBV4-3	CASSLHRGQGAVNTEAFF
TRBV7-8	CASSLGRGETYEQYF
TRBV12-3/TRBV12-4	CASSLGVGRAWNTIYF
TRBV28	CASRSRDPLPDTIYF
TRBV11-2	CASRRVWGEQFF
TRBV6-5	CASSYSSESSYEQYF
TRBV18	CASSLLGQAQETQYF
TRBV27	CASSSLGSSPLHF